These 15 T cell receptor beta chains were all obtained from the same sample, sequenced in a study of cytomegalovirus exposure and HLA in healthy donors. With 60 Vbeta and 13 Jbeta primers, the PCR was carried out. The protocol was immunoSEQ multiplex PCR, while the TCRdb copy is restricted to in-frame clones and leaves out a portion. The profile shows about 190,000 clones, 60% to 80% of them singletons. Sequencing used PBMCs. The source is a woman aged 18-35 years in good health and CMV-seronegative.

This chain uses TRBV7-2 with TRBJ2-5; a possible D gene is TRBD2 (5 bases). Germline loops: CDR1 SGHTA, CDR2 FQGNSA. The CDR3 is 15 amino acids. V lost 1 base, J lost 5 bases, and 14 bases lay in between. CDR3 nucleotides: TGTGCCAGCAGCTTAGAGCTTCTAGCCGGGGAGACCCAGTACTTC. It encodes CASSLELLAGETQYF.

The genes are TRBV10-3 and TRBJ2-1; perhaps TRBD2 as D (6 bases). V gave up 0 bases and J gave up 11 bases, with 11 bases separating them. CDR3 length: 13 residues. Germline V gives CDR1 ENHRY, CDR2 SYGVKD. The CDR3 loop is CAISESELAQQFF. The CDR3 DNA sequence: TGTGCCATCAGTGAGTCGGAACTAGCTCAGCAGTTCTTC.

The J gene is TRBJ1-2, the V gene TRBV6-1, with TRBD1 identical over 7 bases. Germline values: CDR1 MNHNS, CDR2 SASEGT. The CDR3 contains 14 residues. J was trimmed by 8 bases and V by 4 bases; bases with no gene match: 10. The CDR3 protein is CASSGQTGIQGYTF. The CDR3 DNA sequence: TGTGCCAGCAGTGGACAGACAGGGATACAGGGCTACACCTTC.

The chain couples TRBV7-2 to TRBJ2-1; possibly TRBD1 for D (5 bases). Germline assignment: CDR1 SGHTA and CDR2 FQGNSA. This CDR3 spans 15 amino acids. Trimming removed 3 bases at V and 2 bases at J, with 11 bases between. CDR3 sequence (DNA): TGTGCCAGCAGCTTGGGCAGGGAAACCTACAATGAGCAGTTCTTC. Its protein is CASSLGRETYNEQFF.

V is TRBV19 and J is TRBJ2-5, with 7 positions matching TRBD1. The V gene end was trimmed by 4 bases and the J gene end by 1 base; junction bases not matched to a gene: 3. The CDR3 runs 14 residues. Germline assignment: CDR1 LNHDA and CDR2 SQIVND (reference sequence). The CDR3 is CASSTQGTQETQYF. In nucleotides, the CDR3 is TGTGCCAGTAGTACACAGGGGACCCAAGAGACCCAGTACTTC.

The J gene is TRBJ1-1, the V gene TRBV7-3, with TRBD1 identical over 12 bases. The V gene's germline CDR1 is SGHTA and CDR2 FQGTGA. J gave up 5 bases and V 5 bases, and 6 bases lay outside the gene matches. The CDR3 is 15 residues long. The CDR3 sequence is CASSVGTGGATEAFF. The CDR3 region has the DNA TGTGCCAGCAGCGTTGGGACAGGGGGCGCGACTGAAGCTTTCTTT.

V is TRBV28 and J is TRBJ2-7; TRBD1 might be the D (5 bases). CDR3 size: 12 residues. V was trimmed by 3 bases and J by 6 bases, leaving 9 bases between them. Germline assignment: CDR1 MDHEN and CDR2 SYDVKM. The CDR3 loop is CASSFSQGEQYF. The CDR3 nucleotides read TGTGCCAGCAGTTTCTCCCAGGGCGAGCAGTACTTC. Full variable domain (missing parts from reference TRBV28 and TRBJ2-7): DVKVTQSSRYLVKRTGEKVFLECVQDMDHENMFWYRQDPGLGLRLIYFSYDVKMKEKGDIPEGYSVSREKKERFSLILESASTNQTSMYLCASSFSQGEQYFGPGTRLTVT.

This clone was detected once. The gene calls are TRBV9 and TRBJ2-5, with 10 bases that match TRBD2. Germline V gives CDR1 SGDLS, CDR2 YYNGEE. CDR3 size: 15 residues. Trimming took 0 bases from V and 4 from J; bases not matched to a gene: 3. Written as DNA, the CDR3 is TGTGCCAGCAGCGTAGCAGCGGGAGGGCCAGAGACCCAGTACTTC. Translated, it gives CASSVAAGGPETQYF.

The CDR3: CASSQVGRDTQYF. DNA of the CDR3: TGCGCCAGCAGCCAAGTCGGGAGGGATACGCAGTATTTT. The rearrangement joins TRBV4-1 to TRBJ2-3; the match to TRBD2 covers 7 bases. The CDR3 is 13 amino acids. With V trimmed by 1 base and J by 6 bases, 1 base remained unmatched. CDR1 is MGHRA, CDR2 YSYEKL, per germline.

CDR3 DNA sequence: TGCGCCAGCAGTGAGTCGGGTTTCGGGAGCTCCTACAATGAGCAGTTCTTC. Protein product: CASSESGFGSSYNEQFF. V is TRBV10-2 and J is TRBJ2-1; TRBD2 might be the D (6 bases). The CDR3 totals 17 residues. V was pared by 0 bases and J by 0 bases, with 12 bases between. From germline, CDR1 is WSHSY and CDR2 SAAADI.

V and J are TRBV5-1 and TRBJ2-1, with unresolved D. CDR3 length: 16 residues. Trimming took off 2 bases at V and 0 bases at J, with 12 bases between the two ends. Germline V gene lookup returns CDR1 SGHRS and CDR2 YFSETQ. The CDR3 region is CASSLAVMSSYNEQFF. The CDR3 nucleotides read TGCGCCAGCAGCTTAGCCGTCATGAGCTCCTACAATGAGCAGTTCTTC.

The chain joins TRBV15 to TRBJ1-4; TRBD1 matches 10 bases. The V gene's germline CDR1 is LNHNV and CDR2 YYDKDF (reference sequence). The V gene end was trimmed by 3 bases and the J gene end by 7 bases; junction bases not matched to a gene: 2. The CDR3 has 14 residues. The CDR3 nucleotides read TGTGCCACCAGCAGGACAGGGGGCCTTGAAAAACTGTTTTTT. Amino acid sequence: CATSRTGGLEKLFF.

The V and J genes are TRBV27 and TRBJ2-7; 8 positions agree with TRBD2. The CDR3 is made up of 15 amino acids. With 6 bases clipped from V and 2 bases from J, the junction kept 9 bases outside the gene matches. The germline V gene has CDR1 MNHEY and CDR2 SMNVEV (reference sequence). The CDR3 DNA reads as TGTGCCAGCAGCTTGACTAGCGCGACCACCTACGAGCAGTACTTC. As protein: CASSLTSATTYEQYF.

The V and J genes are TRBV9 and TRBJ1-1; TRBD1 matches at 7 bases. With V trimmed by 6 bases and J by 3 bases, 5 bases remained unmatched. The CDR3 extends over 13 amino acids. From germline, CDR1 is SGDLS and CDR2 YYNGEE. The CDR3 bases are TGTGCCAGCAAACAAACAGGGGACACTGAAGCTTTCTTT. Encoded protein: CASKQTGDTEAFF.

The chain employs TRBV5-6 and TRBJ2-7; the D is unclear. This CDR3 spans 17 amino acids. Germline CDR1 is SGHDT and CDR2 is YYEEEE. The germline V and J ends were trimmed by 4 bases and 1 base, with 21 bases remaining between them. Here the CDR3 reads CASSPLKEPHYSYEQYF. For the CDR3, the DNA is TGTGCCAGCAGCCCACTAAAGGAACCACACTATTCCTACGAGCAGTACTTC. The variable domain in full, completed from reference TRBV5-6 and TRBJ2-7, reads DAGVTQSPTHLIKTRGQQVTLRCSPKSGHDTVSWYQQALGQGPQFIFQYYEEEERQRGNFPDRFSGHQFPNYSSELNVNALLLGDSALYLCASSPLKEPHYSYEQYFGPGTRLTVT.